Below, 4 T cell receptor beta chains from the same sample are listed, as sequenced in a study of PD-1 blockade in classical Hodgkin lymphoma (dated by TCRdb to about 2020). Libraries were made using the immunoSEQ multiplex PCR assay. TCRdb took over this immuneACCESS table, retaining in-frame rearrangements with V and J assigned. Such tables are incomplete; in checked studies, under half of the missing clones stem from an unresolved V gene, and the remainder is unexplained. The sample table holds around 23,000 clones, of which about 87% were seen once. Together, the top ten hold about 7% of the sample. What this sample's time point label stands for: newly diagnosed, previously untreated cHL patient sample. Magnetic negative selection with a Miltenyi CD8+ T cell isolation kit was used to purify CD8+ T cells from thawed PBMCs. Specimen: CD8+ T cells from blood. The receptors were sampled from a human donor with classical Hodgkin lymphoma.

The chain carries TRBV6-6 and TRBJ1-2; 7 nucleotides align to TRBD1. The CDR3 totals 13 residues. V lost 2 bases to trimming and J lost 4 bases; unmatched junction nucleotides: 1. Germline V gives CDR1 MNHNY, CDR2 SVGAGI (reference sequence). In DNA form, the CDR3 reads TGTGCCAGCAGTTACGAGGGGGCCTATGGCTACACCTTC. Protein sequence: CASSYEGAYGYTF.

The chain uses TRBV15 and TRBJ2-5, with D uncertain. In germline, CDR1 is LNHNV, CDR2 YYDKDF (reference sequence). The CDR3 consists of 15 residues. Deletions cut 3 bases from V and 5 bases from J, with 16 bases between. The DNA for the CDR3 is TGTGCCACCAGCAGGGATACTTCGGTTACCGAGACCCAGTACTTC. Its translation: CATSRDTSVTETQYF.

The gene calls are TRBV7-9 and TRBJ1-1; a weak D match, TRBD1 (5 bases). Germline V gives CDR1 SEHNR, CDR2 FQNEAQ (reference sequence). Trimming stripped 5 bases from V and 4 bases from J, with 14 bases between. The CDR3 extends over 14 amino acids. The CDR3 is CASSLSGGVTEAFF. In nucleotides, the CDR3 is TGTGCCAGCAGCCTAAGTGGGGGGGTCACTGAAGCTTTCTTT.

The rearrangement links TRBV14 to TRBJ2-3; D remains ambiguous. The CDR3 has 13 amino acids. Trimming removed 0 bases at V and 4 bases at J, with 5 bases between. CDR1 and CDR2 from the germline V gene are SGHDN and FVKESK. CDR3 sequence (DNA): TGTGCCAGCAGCCAAGAAGAGGCAGATACGCAGTATTTT. It is translated as CASSQEEADTQYF. Looking up the rest from reference TRBV14 and TRBJ2-3 gives the full variable domain: EAGVTQFPSHSVIEKGQTVTLRCDPISGHDNLYWYRRVMGKEIKFLLHFVKESKQDESGMPNNRFLAERTGGTYSTLKVQPAELEDSGVYFCASSQEEADTQYFGPGTRLTVL.